The TCR beta chain under discussion was sequenced for a study of beta chain features in type 1 diabetes. To note about this clone: The target antigen is unknown.

The authors reverse transcribed all of the isolated RNA, so sequencing captured expressed TCRB transcripts. The assay was immunoSEQ multiplex PCR, and TCRdb's table has in-frame clones only and misses some. This table holds about 700,000 clones, under 15% found once. Study-level points and caveats: Among patients, naive, central memory and Treg TCRB repertoires appeared more similar than among healthy donors. Insertions at VDJ junctions were less frequent in type 1 diabetes patients. These patients also deleted more nucleotides at the same junctions. Type 1 diabetes patients showed a moderate but significant shortening of TCRB CDR3s in all four CD4+ subsets.

Sequences were obtained from naive CD4+ T cells from blood. The receptor was isolated from a man between 18 and 29 years old with type 1 diabetes.

CDR3 nucleotides: TGTGCCAGCAGTGACAAATCTAGCAATCAGCCCCAGCATTTT. It encodes CASSDKSSNQPQHF. The genes are TRBV2 and TRBJ1-5; D is ambiguous. The CDR3 extends over 14 amino acids. Germline V gene lookup returns CDR1 SNHLY and CDR2 FYNNEI. Trimming took 3 bases from V and 0 from J, leaving 6 bases between them.